The next 13 T cell receptor beta chains were all read from a single sample in a study of blood T cell repertoires in COVID-19. Assay used: immunoSEQ multiplex PCR; TCRdb lists only in-frame clones, some missing. The sample carries a few hundred thousand clones, approximately 80% recorded once. Sequencing was carried out using peripheral blood. The receptors shown here come from a woman between 40 and 50 years old who had recovered from COVID-19.

The rearrangement links TRBV30 to TRBJ1-1; no reliable D call. Germline V lookup: CDR1 GTSNPN, CDR2 SVGIG (reference sequence). The CDR3 loop spans 14 amino acids. V was shortened by 5 bases and J by 3 bases, with 16 bases between the two germline ends. The CDR3 sequence: CAWSGNVADTEAFF. CDR3 bases: TGTGCCTGGTCCGGGAATGTGGCGGACACTGAAGCTTTCTTT.

This clone was counted a few times. This chain links TRBV7-8 with TRBJ1-5; D is undetermined. The CDR3 length is 14 residues. CDR1 SGHVS and CDR2 FQNEAQ come from the germline V gene. Trimming took 0 bases from V and 3 from J, leaving 6 bases between them. CDR3 loop: CASSLAAINQPQHF. In nucleotides, the CDR3 is TGTGCCAGCAGCTTAGCCGCGATCAATCAGCCCCAGCATTTT.

The rearrangement uses TRBV28 and TRBJ2-7; 10 positions match TRBD1. The CDR3 length is 14 residues. With 4 bases clipped from V and 3 bases from J, the junction kept 3 bases outside the gene matches. CDR1 is MDHEN and CDR2 is SYDVKM in the germline V gene. CDR3 DNA: TGTGCCAGCAGTTGGACAGGGGGAAGCTACGAGCAGTACTTC. It specifies CASSWTGGSYEQYF.

V is TRBV7-9 and J is TRBJ2-3; 8 bases align to TRBD1. The CDR3 spans 15 residues. The trim removed 7 bases at V and 2 bases at J, leaving 8 bases unmatched. Germline V lookup: CDR1 SEHNR, CDR2 FQNEAQ (reference sequence). The CDR3 loop is CASTLGQGFTDTQYF. The CDR3 DNA reads TGTGCCAGCACCCTTGGACAGGGATTCACAGATACGCAGTATTTT.

J is TRBJ2-7 and V is TRBV12-3 or TRBV12-4, with TRBD1 as a possible D gene (5 bases). This CDR3 spans 13 amino acids. Trimming cost V 6 bases and J 5 bases, with 14 bases left between them. CDR3 sequence reads: CASSSFSRDEQYF. CDR3 nucleotide sequence: TGTGCCAGCAGCTCATTTTCCAGGGACGAGCAGTACTTC.

The CDR3 DNA follows: TGTGCCAGCTCACCAGCACAGACCGACTATGGCTACACCTTC. This codes for CASSPAQTDYGYTF. This chain links TRBV18 with TRBJ1-2, with D unclear. V was pared by 2 bases and J by 3 bases, with 10 bases between. The CDR3 loop spans 14 amino acids. Germline CDR1 is KGHSH and CDR2 is LQKENI.

V is TRBV18 and J is TRBJ1-4, with 10 bases that match TRBD1. CDR1 and CDR2 (germline): KGHSH, LQKENI. This CDR3 has 16 residues. With 6 bases clipped from V and 0 bases from J, the junction kept 4 bases outside the gene matches. The CDR3 DNA follows: TGTGCCAGCTCCCCCGGGACAGGGGCAACTAATGAAAAACTGTTTTTT. Encoded protein: CASSPGTGATNEKLFF.

This chain joins TRBV2 and TRBJ1-1; 8 nucleotides match TRBD1. The germline V gene has CDR1 SNHLY and CDR2 FYNNEI. Trimming at V came to 2 bases and at J to 6 bases, leaving 5 bases not matched to a gene. The CDR3 runs 14 residues. Here the CDR3 reads CASSERTGKSEAFF. The CDR3 DNA sequence: TGTGCCAGCAGTGAAAGGACAGGGAAATCTGAAGCTTTCTTT.

The chain has TRBV7-2 and TRBJ2-6, with D hard to call. The CDR3 runs to 15 residues. Germline lookup yields CDR1 SGHTA and CDR2 FQGNSA. Trimming removed 4 bases at V and 0 bases at J, with 7 bases between. The chain's CDR3 is CASSSRTSGANVLTF. CDR3 sequence (DNA): TGTGCCAGCAGCTCCAGAACCTCTGGGGCCAACGTCCTGACTTTC.

This chain uses TRBV6-2 or TRBV6-3 with TRBJ2-7; 9 bases are a match to TRBD2. CDR3 length: 17 residues. V gave up 6 bases and J gave up 2 bases; unmatched junction bases: 14. The V gene's germline CDR1 is MNHEY and CDR2 SVGEGT. Here the CDR3 DNA reads TGTGCCAGCAGCTCCCGACAGCGGGGGGTAGAACCCTACGAGCAGTACTTC. This encodes CASSSRQRGVEPYEQYF.

The chain uses TRBV4-1 and TRBJ2-5, with TRBD2 matching 8 bases. The CDR3 contains 16 residues. CDR1 and CDR2 (germline): MGHRA, YSYEKL. With V trimmed by 3 bases and J by 1 base, 7 bases remained unmatched. CDR3 DNA: TGCGCCAGCAGCCAGGGTGTCGGGACTAGCCAAGAGACCCAGTACTTC. Protein sequence: CASSQGVGTSQETQYF.

This clone was counted a single time. The chain uses TRBV5-1 and TRBJ2-7, with 7 bases identical to TRBD1. The J segment lost 6 bases and the V segment lost 4 bases, leaving 4 bases of the junction unmatched. The CDR3 runs to 12 residues. Germline CDR1 SGHRS, CDR2 YFSETQ. CDR3 coding DNA: TGCGCCAGCAGCGTAACAGGGGTCGAGCAGTACTTC. Translating gives CASSVTGVEQYF.

In DNA, the CDR3 is TGTGCCAGCAGCTTTGGGGACAGACAAGAGACCCAGTACTTC. Translating gives CASSFGDRQETQYF. The chain combines TRBV7-2 with TRBJ2-5, with 7 bases identical to TRBD1. After removal of 3 bases from V and 2 bases from J, the junction contained 3 bases not matched to a gene. The CDR3 consists of 14 residues. Looked up from germline, CDR1 is SGHTA and CDR2 is FQGNSA.